This entry lists 30 T cell receptor beta chains sequenced from one sample in a study of CD8 T cells in ankylosing spondylitis. General study points: Characteristic of ankylosing spondylitis blood, it appeared, was a TCR beta motif comprising several highly homologous variants.

TCRdb reprocessed the 5' RACE reads via MiXCR and lists one record per CDR3 protein. The table shows some 840,000 distinct CDR3 sequences, with 10% to 15% occurring only once. Their antigen targets remain unknown. Sample: blood, either unsorted or a sorted T cell fraction (not recorded which). Receptors were obtained from a male donor with ankylosing spondylitis.

The rearrangement uses TRBV5-1 and TRBJ1-4; TRBD1 is a possible D gene (5 bases). From germline, CDR1 is SGHRS and CDR2 YFSETQ. The V gene lost 4 bases and the J gene lost 5 bases, with 15 bases spanning the gap. The CDR3 has 15 amino acids. CDR3 DNA: TGCGCCAGCAGCAAGGATGGCGGGGGGAATGAAAAACTGTTTTTT. This encodes CASSKDGGGNEKLFF.

The chain combines TRBV4-3 with TRBJ1-1; D is unresolved. CDR3 size: 13 residues. Trimming shortened V by 0 bases and J by 3 bases, and 5 bases separated the two germline ends. CDR1 and CDR2 from the germline V gene are LGHNA and YSLEER. The chain's CDR3 is CASSQDAYTEAFF. The CDR3 DNA reads TGCGCCAGCAGCCAAGATGCGTACACTGAAGCTTTCTTT.

The CDR3 here is CASTWGGPMNTEAFF. CDR3 bases: TGCGCCAGCACCTGGGGGGGGCCCATGAACACTGAAGCTTTCTTT. The chain uses TRBV5-1 and TRBJ1-1; possibly TRBD1 for D (6 bases). Germline V CDR1 and CDR2: SGHRS, YFSETQ. Deletions cut 6 bases from V and 0 bases from J, with 15 bases between. The CDR3 sequence is 15 residues long. Supplemented by reference TRBV5-1 and TRBJ1-1, the full variable domain reads KAGVTQTPRYLIKTRGQQVTLSCSPISGHRSVSWYQQTPGQGLQFLFEYFSETQRNKGNFPGRFSGRQFSNSRSEMNVSTLELGDSALYLCASTWGGPMNTEAFFGQGTRLTVV.

The chain links TRBV7-2 to TRBJ2-7; maybe TRBD2 (6 bases). V shed 5 bases and J shed 3 bases, with 14 bases lying between them. The CDR3 has 14 residues. Germline CDR1 reads SGHTA; CDR2 reads FQGNSA. The CDR3 nucleotides are TGTGCCAGCAGCCCCGGACTATCAGGCTACGAGCAGTACTTC. Its translation: CASSPGLSGYEQYF.

V gene TRBV20-1 combines with J gene TRBJ2-3; 11 bases line up with TRBD2. This CDR3 has 12 amino acids. Germline CDR1 is DFQATT and CDR2 is SNEGSKA (reference sequence). CDR3 loop: CRLAGATDTQYF. Written as DNA, the CDR3 is TGCAGACTAGCGGGGGCCACAGATACGCAGTATTTT.

V is TRBV10-3 and J is TRBJ2-7; 9 bases agree with TRBD1. Germline V lookup: CDR1 ENHRY, CDR2 SYGVKD. This CDR3 is built from 16 residues. V gave up 4 bases and J gave up 3 bases; unmatched junction bases: 10. The CDR3 DNA reads as TGTGCCATCAGTGGGGGAGAAACAGGGGGCGGCTACGAGCAGTACTTC. Translating gives CAISGGETGGGYEQYF.

The chain employs TRBV6-5 and TRBJ1-6; D might be TRBD1 (6 bases). Germline V gene data show CDR1 as MNHEY and CDR2 as SVGAGI. Trimming cost V 3 bases and J 13 bases, with 19 bases left between them. The CDR3 extends over 15 amino acids. The CDR3, as DNA: TGTGCCAGCAGTTATTCAGGGCAGGGGCCTGCGCCCCTCCACTTT. This gives the protein CASSYSGQGPAPLHF.

In this sample, this clonotype turned up many times. V is TRBV5-1 and J is TRBJ2-1; D perhaps matches TRBD1 (6 bases). This CDR3 is built from 16 residues. The V gene's germline CDR1 is SGHRS and CDR2 YFSETQ. V was clipped by 4 bases and J by 4 bases, with 18 bases between them. The CDR3: CASSTAGTSLYNEQFF. The CDR3 bases are TGCGCCAGCAGCACCGCCGGGACATCACTTTACAATGAGCAGTTCTTC.

A few counts support this clonotype. The CDR3 DNA sequence: TGCAGTGCTACACCCGCCGGGGGAACTAACTATGGCTACACCTTC. Protein: CSATPAGGTNYGYTF. The gene calls are TRBV20-1 and TRBJ1-2, with D possibly TRBD1 on 5 matching bases. The CDR3 sequence is 15 residues long. V gave up 4 bases and J gave up 0 bases, with 15 bases separating them. Germline CDR1 is DFQATT and CDR2 is SNEGSKA (reference sequence).

In its sample, this clonotype was seen many times. The chain uses TRBV7-3 and TRBJ2-3, with 10 bases aligning to TRBD2. This CDR3 is built from 15 residues. Per the germline V gene, CDR1 is SGHTA and CDR2 is FQGTGA. The junction had 4 bases not matched to a gene; V was cut back by 4 bases and J by 3 bases. The CDR3 nucleotides are TGTGCCAGCAGCTCGCTAGCGGGGGATACAGATACGCAGTATTTT. Translated: CASSSLAGDTDTQYF.

The chain uses TRBV5-1 and TRBJ2-1; 10 bases are a match to TRBD2. V gave up 4 bases and J gave up 8 bases; unmatched junction bases: 9. Per the germline V gene, CDR1 is SGHRS and CDR2 is YFSETQ. CDR3 length: 15 residues. CDR3 sequence reads: CASSTASGSFYEQFF. The CDR3 DNA sequence: TGCGCCAGCAGCACCGCTAGCGGGAGTTTCTATGAGCAGTTCTTC.

The rearrangement joins TRBV5-1 to TRBJ2-5, with D possibly being TRBD1 (6 bases). CDR3 size: 14 residues. The germline V gene has CDR1 SGHRS and CDR2 YFSETQ. The V end was cut by 3 bases, the J end by 5 bases, with 14 bases between. Here the CDR3 reads CASSSGQPRETQYF. CDR3 nucleotides: TGCGCCAGCAGCTCCGGACAGCCCAGGGAGACCCAGTACTTC.

The sample holds a few counts of this clonotype. This chain uses TRBV5-6 with TRBJ2-3, with D perhaps matching TRBD2 (5 bases). V lost 4 bases and J 7 bases, leaving 13 bases between the germline ends. The CDR3 runs 13 residues. The V gene's germline CDR1 is SGHDT and CDR2 YYEEEE. DNA for the CDR3: TGTGCCAGCAGCCCGACAACGGGGAATACGCAGTATTTT. It encodes CASSPTTGNTQYF.

This clonotype has ten or more counts. This sequence joins TRBV5-1 and TRBJ2-2; maybe TRBD1 (6 bases). CDR3 length equals 15 residues. From germline, CDR1 is SGHRS and CDR2 YFSETQ. Trimming took 3 bases from V and 6 from J, leaving 15 bases between them. CDR3: CASSYDLEGAGELFF. The CDR3 bases are TGCGCCAGCAGCTACGACCTAGAGGGGGCCGGGGAGCTGTTTTTT. The full variable domain, completed using reference TRBV5-1 and TRBJ2-2, is KAGVTQTPRYLIKTRGQQVTLSCSPISGHRSVSWYQQTPGQGLQFLFEYFSETQRNKGNFPGRFSGRQFSNSRSEMNVSTLELGDSALYLCASSYDLEGAGELFFGEGSRLTVL.

This clonotype was picked up a small number of times. The CDR3 is CASSYGGNTPYF. For the CDR3, the DNA is TGTGCCAGCAGCTACGGGGGGAATACACCTTATTTT. The gene calls are TRBV7-9 and TRBJ2-3; 7 bases align to TRBD2. Germline V lookup: CDR1 SEHNR, CDR2 FQNEAQ (reference sequence). V was clipped by 4 bases and J by 15 bases; unmatched bases: 10. The CDR3 has 12 residues.

This chain links TRBV7-6 with TRBJ1-4; D is perhaps TRBD1 (5 bases). This CDR3 region has 16 residues. In germline, CDR1 is SGHVS, CDR2 FNYEAQ. The V end lost 4 bases, the J end lost 5 bases, and 17 bases lay between the germline ends. The CDR3 is CASSSTVGLLNEKLFF. In nucleotides, the CDR3 is TGTGCCAGCAGCTCTACGGTGGGACTGCTGAATGAAAAACTGTTTTTT.

This clonotype showed up many times. The J gene is TRBJ1-2, the V gene TRBV5-1; D is undetermined. The CDR3 runs to 13 residues. V lost 2 bases, J lost 2 bases, and 7 bases lay in between. Germline V lookup: CDR1 SGHRS, CDR2 YFSETQ. Here the CDR3 DNA reads TGCGCCAGCAGCTTCGACACGAACTATGGCTACACCTTC. It specifies CASSFDTNYGYTF.

The V and J genes are TRBV7-3 and TRBJ1-1; 8 bases are shared with TRBD1. Germline V gives CDR1 SGHTA, CDR2 FQGTGA. V was pared by 3 bases and J by 3 bases, with 6 bases of the junction left unmatched. This CDR3 has 15 amino acids. The CDR3 loop reads CASSLTGAAYTEAFF. DNA for the CDR3: TGTGCCAGCAGCTTGACAGGGGCGGCATACACTGAAGCTTTCTTT. Full variable domain (outside the CDR3, taken from reference TRBV7-3 and TRBJ1-1): GAGVSQTPSNKVTEKGKYVELRCDPISGHTALYWYRQSLGQGPEFLIYFQGTGAADDSGLPNDRFFAVRPEGSVSTLKIQRTERGDSAVYLCASSLTGAAYTEAFFGQGTRLTVV.

The rearrangement uses TRBV20-1 and TRBJ2-7; possibly TRBD1 for D (6 bases). The CDR3 totals 14 residues. Trimming cost V 0 bases and J 3 bases, with 12 bases left between them. CDR1 DFQATT and CDR2 SNEGSKA come from the germline V gene (reference sequence). The CDR3 loop reads CSARDRDRRYEQYF. In nucleotides, the CDR3 is TGCAGTGCTAGAGATAGAGACAGGCGCTACGAGCAGTACTTC.

The CDR3 nucleotides are TGTGCCAGCAGAGCTAAAAAAGCAATCGACGAGCAGTACTTC. Its protein product is CASRAKKAIDEQYF. The V and J genes are TRBV9 and TRBJ2-7; D is ambiguous. The length of the CDR3 is 14 residues. V was shortened by 5 bases and J by 5 bases, with 17 bases between the two germline ends. Germline lookup yields CDR1 SGDLS and CDR2 YYNGEE.

This clonotype occurred a few times. The rearrangement joins TRBV20-1 to TRBJ1-5, with D possibly TRBD1 on 5 matching bases. Germline CDR1 is DFQATT and CDR2 is SNEGSKA (reference sequence). Trimming took 0 bases from V and 3 from J, leaving 9 bases between them. The CDR3 totals 14 residues. CDR3 sequence: CSARDTGANQPQHF. CDR3 in DNA: TGCAGTGCTAGAGATACAGGAGCCAATCAGCCCCAGCATTTT.

This clonotype came up a few times. The DNA for the CDR3 is TGTGCCAGCAGTCCCGACAGGGGGCGGGGGTTTGCTCTTTCCAATGAGCAGTTCTTC. Translation gives CASSPDRGRGFALSNEQFF. This chain connects TRBV7-8 to TRBJ2-1, with 10 nucleotides matching TRBD1. The trim removed 6 bases at V and 6 bases at J, leaving 20 bases unmatched. The CDR3 sequence is 19 residues long. CDR1 SGHVS and CDR2 FQNEAQ come from the germline V gene.

As to this clonotype: One end of the junction is discordant with germline, which a read error may explain. The chain links TRBV7-7 to TRBJ2-5; D might be TRBD2 (6 bases). The CDR3 has 15 amino acids. Germline V gene sequence: CDR1 SSHAT, CDR2 FNYEAQ (reference sequence). CDR3 DNA sequence: TGTGCTAGCAGCCCTCGCCTCGGACTAAGTGAGACCCAGTACTTC. Protein: CASSPRLGLSETQYF.

This clonotype was detected ten times or more. This rearrangement joins TRBV7-9 to TRBJ2-1; D perhaps matches TRBD1 (5 bases). Germline V CDR1 and CDR2: SEHNR, FQNEAQ (reference sequence). The V gene lost 4 bases and the J gene lost 9 bases, with 19 bases spanning the gap. The CDR3 spans 15 residues. The CDR3 nucleotides are TGTGCCAGCAGCTACGACCGCCAGGGCTTGGGTGAGCAGTTCTTC. Translating it yields CASSYDRQGLGEQFF.

The chain recombines TRBV20-1 with TRBJ2-3; TRBD1 is a possible D gene (6 bases). Trimming stripped 6 bases from V and 4 bases from J, with 14 bases between. CDR3 length equals 13 residues. The germline CDR1 and CDR2 sequences are DFQATT and SNEGSKA (reference sequence). CDR3 bases: TGCAGTGCCCCTTTTAACAGGGCAGATACGCAGTATTTT. This sequence encodes CSAPFNRADTQYF.

This clonotype was seen at least ten times. The chain combines TRBV12-3 or TRBV12-4 with TRBJ2-1, with 7 nucleotides matching TRBD1. The length of the CDR3 is 14 residues. After removal of 5 bases from V and 4 bases from J, the junction contained 5 bases not matched to a gene. CDR3 loop: CASSIMDRYNEQFF. The CDR3 DNA reads as TGTGCCAGCAGTATAATGGACAGGTACAATGAGCAGTTCTTC.

The chain is built from TRBV6-5 and TRBJ1-2; D remains unclear. The germline V and J ends were trimmed by 0 bases and 0 bases, with 8 bases remaining between them. The germline V gene has CDR1 MNHEY and CDR2 SVGAGI. The CDR3 is 15 amino acids. The CDR3 DNA reads as TGTGCCAGCAGTTACTCGGTGGGTTCTAACTATGGCTACACCTTC. The encoded protein is CASSYSVGSNYGYTF.

This clonotype was detected many times. The rearrangement joins TRBV6-4 to TRBJ1-4; D may be TRBD1 (5 bases). V lost 4 bases and J 0 bases, leaving 6 bases between the germline ends. Per germline, CDR1 MRHNA and CDR2 SNTAGT. The CDR3 runs to 14 residues. The CDR3, as DNA: TGTGCCAGCAGTGCGACAGCAACTAATGAAAAACTGTTTTTT. Encoded protein: CASSATATNEKLFF.

This clonotype was counted at least ten times. The rearrangement links TRBV12-3 or TRBV12-4 to TRBJ2-7; D is uncertain. V shed 5 bases and J shed 1 base, with 6 bases lying between them. The CDR3 is made up of 12 amino acids. In DNA, the CDR3 is TGTGCCAGCAGTCGCCTATCCTACGAGCAGTACTTC. Translated: CASSRLSYEQYF.

V gene TRBV6-2 or TRBV6-3 combines with J gene TRBJ1-1; D ambiguous. This CDR3 has 14 residues. The V end was cut by 5 bases, the J end by 5 bases, with 15 bases between. CDR1 and CDR2 (germline): MNHEY, SVGEGT. CDR3: CASSLAYATTEAFF. In nucleotides, the CDR3 is TGTGCCAGCAGTCTGGCGTACGCGACGACTGAAGCTTTCTTT.